Each of the 21 T cell receptor beta chains below was sequenced from the same sample in a study of shared clonotypes between healthy human individuals (dated by TCRdb to about 2020). The library relied on the immunoSEQ multiplex PCR assay. TCRdb retrieved this table from immuneACCESS and kept in-frame rearrangements only. Not all clones are present; in checked studies, unresolved V genes account for under half, and no reason is known for the remainder. The sample table holds around 2,000,000 clones, of which 85% to 95% were seen once. More than 0.95% of the sample comes from the top ten. CD8 naive samples consisted of CD45RO-negative cells that were positively selected for CCR7, yielding a CD45RA+CCR7+ population without TemRA cells. The sequencing input was naive CD8+ T cells sorted from blood. This sample's cell subset or site label indicates: CD45RA+CCR7+. The source of these receptors is a man aged 18 to 30 in good health.

V is TRBV4-1 and J is TRBJ1-6; D not certain. With 0 bases removed from V and 7 bases from J, the gap between germline ends came to 10 bases. Germline V gene data show CDR1 as MGHRA and CDR2 as YSYEKL. The CDR3 has 15 amino acids. The CDR3 protein is CASSQDWERNSPLHF. As DNA, the CDR3 is TGCGCCAGCAGCCAAGATTGGGAGAGGAATTCACCCCTCCACTTT.

The chain combines TRBV28 with TRBJ2-4, with TRBD2 matching over 12 bases. Germline V gene data show CDR1 as MDHEN and CDR2 as SYDVKM. The CDR3 covers 17 residues. J was trimmed by 6 bases and V by 1 base; bases with no gene match: 7. CDR3 nucleotides: TGTGCCAGCAGTTTATCCCTAGCGGGGGGGCCCCGAAACATTCAGTACTTC. This codes for CASSLSLAGGPRNIQYF.

The chain links TRBV4-1 to TRBJ2-3; 10 nucleotides match TRBD1. Trimming cost V 2 bases and J 2 bases; bases outside gene matches: 4. Germline CDR1 and CDR2: MGHRA and YSYEKL. The CDR3 covers 16 residues. CDR3 in amino acids: CASSQTTGGITDTQYF. The CDR3 DNA is TGCGCCAGCAGCCAAACGACAGGGGGCATCACAGATACGCAGTATTTT.

J is TRBJ2-7 and V is TRBV5-4, with TRBD1 as a possible D gene (7 bases). The CDR3 spans 17 residues. V was shortened by 4 bases and J by 3 bases, with 23 bases between the two germline ends. Looked up from germline, CDR1 is SGHNT and CDR2 is YYREEE (reference sequence). CDR3: CASSGSAQGGEDYEQYF. CDR3 nucleotides: TGTGCCAGCAGCGGGTCTGCCCAGGGGGGAGAAGACTACGAGCAGTACTTC.

This clone was counted only a few times. This rearrangement joins TRBV2 to TRBJ2-5; D is possibly TRBD2 (6 bases). V lost 5 bases, J lost 2 bases, and 15 bases lay in between. The CDR3 runs to 15 residues. CDR1 is SNHLY, CDR2 FYNNEI, per germline. The DNA for the CDR3 is TGTGCCAGCAGTTCGGAGGTGGGGGGACAAGAGACCCAGTACTTC. This translates into CASSSEVGGQETQYF.

The chain recombines TRBV5-1 with TRBJ2-7; perhaps TRBD2 as D (7 bases). Per the germline V gene, CDR1 is SGHRS and CDR2 is YFSETQ. This CDR3 comprises 13 residues. V gave up 4 bases and J gave up 2 bases, with 10 bases separating them. The CDR3 nucleotides read TGCGCCAGCAGCACGGGGGGCCCCTACGAGCAGTACTTC. It codes for CASSTGGPYEQYF.

The rearrangement joins TRBV6-5 to TRBJ2-1, with TRBD1 matching over 9 bases. The CDR3 is 14 amino acids. With V trimmed by 0 bases and J by 8 bases, 2 bases remained unmatched. CDR1 is MNHEY, CDR2 SVGAGI, per germline. The CDR3 DNA reads TGTGCCAGCAGTTACTCGGACAGGGGCTATGAGCAGTTCTTC. It encodes CASSYSDRGYEQFF.

V is TRBV5-1 and J is TRBJ1-2; 10 bases fit TRBD1. This CDR3 is built from 15 residues. From germline, CDR1 is SGHRS and CDR2 YFSETQ. Trimming cost V 0 bases and J 8 bases; bases outside gene matches: 7. The CDR3 protein is CASSLDPGTGDGYTF. The CDR3 nucleotides read TGCGCCAGCAGCTTGGATCCCGGGACAGGGGACGGCTACACCTTC.

This rearrangement joins TRBV19 to TRBJ2-1; D is unclear. CDR1 and CDR2 (germline): LNHDA, SQIVND (reference sequence). The V and J ends lost 1 base and 8 bases respectively, with 9 bases between them. The CDR3 runs to 13 residues. The CDR3 sequence: CASSIAVTDEQFF. CDR3 coding DNA: TGTGCCAGTAGTATAGCTGTGACCGATGAGCAGTTCTTC.

This clone was recorded only once. The V gene is TRBV6-6, the J gene TRBJ1-5; a possible D gene is TRBD1 (5 bases). Per germline, CDR1 MNHNY and CDR2 SVGAGI (reference sequence). V gave up 5 bases and J gave up 0 bases, with 11 bases separating them. This CDR3 is 15 amino acids long. The CDR3 here is CASSDSYYSNQPQHF. The CDR3 bases are TGTGCCAGCAGTGACAGCTACTATAGCAATCAGCCCCAGCATTTT.

The J gene is TRBJ1-2, the V gene TRBV2, with 9 bases matching TRBD1. Germline CDR1 reads SNHLY; CDR2 reads FYNNEI. V was clipped by 5 bases and J by 1 base; unmatched bases: 8. This CDR3 has 16 amino acids. The DNA of the CDR3 is TGTGCCAGCAGTCCGGGACAGGGAAACTTTAACTATGGCTACACCTTC. Translating gives CASSPGQGNFNYGYTF. The whole variable domain, filled in from reference TRBV2 and TRBJ1-2, reads EPEVTQTPSHQVTQMGQEVILRCVPISNHLYFYWYRQILGQKVEFLVSFYNNEISEKSEIFDDQFSVERPDGSNFTLKIRSTKLEDSAMYFCASSPGQGNFNYGYTFGSGTRLTVV.

V is TRBV4-3 and J is TRBJ1-5; TRBD1 is a possible D gene (6 bases). The CDR3 totals 17 residues. Trimming removed 0 bases at V and 3 bases at J, with 15 bases between. From germline, CDR1 is LGHNA and CDR2 YSLEER. As DNA, the CDR3 is TGCGCCAGCAGCCAAGAGGACAGCACGGTGCCCAATCAGCCCCAGCATTTT. It is translated as CASSQEDSTVPNQPQHF.

This chain uses TRBV6-5 with TRBJ2-1; D may match TRBD1 or TRBD2 (6 bases each). The CDR3 has 12 amino acids. Deletions cut 5 bases from V and 10 bases from J, with 12 bases between. The V gene's germline CDR1 is MNHEY and CDR2 SVGAGI. As DNA, the CDR3 is TGTGCCAGCAGTGACGGGGGCGTAGAGCAGTTCTTC. It translates to CASSDGGVEQFF.

The J gene is TRBJ2-7, the V gene TRBV13, with a possible D match to TRBD2 (7 bases). The germline V gene has CDR1 PRHDT and CDR2 FYEKMQ (reference sequence). CDR3 size: 15 residues. V was trimmed by 5 bases and J by 1 base, leaving 15 bases between them. The DNA of the CDR3 is TGTGCCAGCAGCCCAGGGGCGGGAGATTCCTACGAGCAGTACTTC. Its translation: CASSPGAGDSYEQYF.

The rearrangement uses TRBV7-9 and TRBJ2-3; 10 nucleotides line up with TRBD2. Germline values: CDR1 SEHNR, CDR2 FQNEAQ (reference sequence). The CDR3 sequence is 17 residues long. After removal of 5 bases from V and 2 bases from J, the junction contained 10 bases not matched to a gene. For the CDR3, the DNA is TGTGCCAGCAGCAAAGGGGGCGGACTAGCGGTCACAGATACGCAGTATTTT. It is translated as CASSKGGGLAVTDTQYF. Drawing the rest from reference TRBV7-9 and TRBJ2-3, the complete variable domain is DTGVSQNPRHKITKRGQNVTFRCDPISEHNRLYWYRQTLGQGPEFLTYFQNEAQLEKSRLLSDRFSAERPKGSFSTLEIQRTEQGDSAMYLCASSKGGGLAVTDTQYFGPGTRLTVL.

The V gene is TRBV27, the J gene TRBJ2-5; 7 nucleotides match TRBD1. This CDR3 has 16 amino acids. Germline CDR1 and CDR2: MNHEY and SMNVEV (reference sequence). Trimming cost V 1 base and J 3 bases; bases outside gene matches: 8. The CDR3 DNA is TGTGCCAGCAGTTTATATGAGGGGGCGTCAGAAGAGACCCAGTACTTC. This gives the protein CASSLYEGASEETQYF.

V usage is TRBV7-9 and J usage is TRBJ2-2; 9 nucleotides agree with TRBD1. CDR1 and CDR2 from the germline V gene are SEHNR and FQNEAQ (reference sequence). CDR3 length: 17 residues. Germline trimming cut 5 bases from V and 4 bases from J; bases unmatched to any gene: 11. CDR3 amino acids: CASSRSTGGMGTGELFF. The CDR3 bases are TGTGCCAGCAGCCGTTCGACAGGGGGAATGGGCACCGGGGAGCTGTTTTTT.

The V gene is TRBV14, the J gene TRBJ2-7, with 7 positions matching TRBD2. The CDR3 is made up of 16 amino acids. V lost 0 bases and J lost 4; bases outside the gene matches: 9. Germline V gives CDR1 SGHDN, CDR2 FVKESK. DNA of the CDR3: TGTGCCAGCAGCCAAGATCAGGTGGGAGGGCAGTACGAGCAGTACTTC. Translation gives CASSQDQVGGQYEQYF. Variable domain in full (rest from reference TRBV14 and TRBJ2-7): EAGVTQFPSHSVIEKGQTVTLRCDPISGHDNLYWYRRVMGKEIKFLLHFVKESKQDESGMPNNRFLAERTGGTYSTLKVQPAELEDSGVYFCASSQDQVGGQYEQYFGPGTRLTVT.

The gene calls are TRBV4-3 and TRBJ2-7; maybe TRBD1 (5 bases). The CDR3 consists of 16 residues. V was cut by 0 bases and J by 2 bases, with 14 bases left in between. The germline V gene encodes CDR1 LGHNA and CDR2 YSLEER. The CDR3: CASSQEPTVSTYEQYF. The CDR3 DNA reads TGCGCCAGCAGCCAAGAACCGACAGTTTCCACCTACGAGCAGTACTTC.

V and J are TRBV30 and TRBJ1-3; D not resolved. The CDR3 has 14 amino acids. The ends were cut back, 1 base at V and 0 bases at J, with 7 bases in the middle. Per germline, CDR1 GTSNPN and CDR2 SVGIG (reference sequence). CDR3 in amino acids: CAWSEAYSGNTIYF. The CDR3 DNA follows: TGTGCCTGGAGTGAGGCATACTCTGGAAACACCATATATTTT.

This rearrangement joins TRBV2 to TRBJ1-1; tentative D call: TRBD1 (5 bases). This CDR3 is built from 16 residues. With 1 base removed from V and 0 bases from J, the gap between germline ends came to 12 bases. CDR1 and CDR2 from the germline V gene are SNHLY and FYNNEI. The DNA for the CDR3 is TGTGCCAGCAGTGAAGGCCCCGGGGCCATGAACACTGAAGCTTTCTTT. Its protein is CASSEGPGAMNTEAFF.